The T cell receptor beta chain described here comes from a study of T cell changes during pregnancy in multiple sclerosis. Germline V gene data show CDR1 as MNHEY and CDR2 as SMNVEV (reference sequence). This CDR3 has 14 amino acids. V lost 3 bases and J lost 0; bases outside the gene matches: 1. Assay used: immunoSEQ multiplex PCR; TCRdb lists only in-frame clones, some missing. The table records approximately 51,000 clones, 94% of them present only once. This receptor was taken from a female donor with multiple sclerosis, enrolled in a pregnancy study. The sample in question was CD4+ T cells from peripheral blood mononuclear cells, obtained in the second trimester of pregnancy. The V call is TRBV27, the J call TRBJ2-7; 8 positions agree with TRBD2. This CDR3 is CASSFGGGSYEQYF. The CDR3 DNA reads as TGTGCCAGCAGTTTCGGGGGGGGCTCCTACGAGCAGTACTTC.